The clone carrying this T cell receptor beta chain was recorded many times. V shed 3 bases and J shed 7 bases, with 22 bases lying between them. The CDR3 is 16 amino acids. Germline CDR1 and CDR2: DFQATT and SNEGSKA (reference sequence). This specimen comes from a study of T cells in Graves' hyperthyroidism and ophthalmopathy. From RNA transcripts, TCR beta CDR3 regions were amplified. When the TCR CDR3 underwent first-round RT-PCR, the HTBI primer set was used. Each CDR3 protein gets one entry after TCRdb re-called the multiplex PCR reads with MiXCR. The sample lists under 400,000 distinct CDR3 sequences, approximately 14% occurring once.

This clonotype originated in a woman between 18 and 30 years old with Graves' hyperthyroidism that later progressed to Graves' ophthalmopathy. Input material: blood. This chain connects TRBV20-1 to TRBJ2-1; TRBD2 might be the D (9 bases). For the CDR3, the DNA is TGCAGTGCTAGGCTCCTCAGGGGGCTAGCGGGAAATGAGCAGTTCTTC. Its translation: CSARLLRGLAGNEQFF.